This entry is about one T cell receptor (beta chain). These data are taken from a study of blood T cell repertoires in COVID-19. This CDR3 spans 13 amino acids. V lost 9 bases to trimming and J lost 5 bases; unmatched junction nucleotides: 4. Germline lookup yields CDR1 LNHNV and CDR2 YYDKDF (reference sequence). Profiling relied on immunoSEQ multiplex PCR, and the TCRdb table lists in-frame clones only, not all of them. Altogether some 66,000 clones are present, approximately 94% being singletons, with the ten largest covering around 2.6%. This clonotype was sampled from a man between 65 and 80 years old with active COVID-19. The sample taken for sequencing was peripheral blood. The rearrangement joins TRBV15 to TRBJ2-2, with 9 positions matching TRBD1. In nucleotides, the CDR3 is TGTGCCACAGAACAGGGGGCGACCGGGGAGCTGTTTTTT. Its protein is CATEQGATGELFF.